This T cell receptor beta chain was identified in a study of metastatic and nonmetastatic thyroid tumors. Study summary: Patients with malignant and benign thyroid disease provided blood and tumor or nodule tissue, whose repertoires were compared.

Study observations and caveats: Within blood and tumor, benign nodules reportedly had significantly lower TCR beta diversity than malignant thyroid tumors did.

The entire patient cohort was treatment-naive prior to thyroid surgery. V lost 0 bases and J 2 bases, leaving 8 bases between the germline ends. The CDR3 contains 16 residues. Germline assignment: CDR1 SGHAT and CDR2 FQNNGV. TCRdb recomputed clones from the PCR reads via MiXCR. The data contain 45,000 to 65,000 clones, roughly a sixth of them singletons. This clone was recorded many times. Its target is unknown. The material sequenced was blood. This chain joins TRBV11-2 and TRBJ2-6; weak D call: TRBD2 (5 bases). The clonotype was recovered from a female donor with papillary thyroid cancer or a benign thyroid nodule (not recorded which). Some clones in this sample may be carry-over from other donors' samples. In DNA form, the CDR3 reads TGTGCCAGCAGCTTAGAAATGGGAGCTGGGGCCAACGTCCTGACTTTC. Amino acids: CASSLEMGAGANVLTF.